This TCR beta chain was recovered during a study of blood T cell repertoires in COVID-19. Study-wide background: Sites across the United States, Italy and Spain contributed samples from acute and convalescent COVID-19. From T cells, B-cell-depleted T cells, or PBMCs came the material, which was cDNA or gDNA.

Data came from immunoSEQ multiplex PCR; TCRdb stores just in-frame clones and leaves some out. The profile shows around 140,000 clones, around 87% of them singletons. The CDR3 extends over 14 amino acids. Germline CDR1 reads ENHRY; CDR2 reads SYGVKD. The junction had 8 bases not matched to a gene; V was cut back by 5 bases and J by 5 bases. This TCR came from a man aged 50 to 60 with active COVID-19. The specimen sequenced was peripheral blood. The chain is built from TRBV10-3 and TRBJ2-7; TRBD1 matches at 8 bases. In DNA, the CDR3 is TGTGCCATCAGTAAGGGACAGGACTCGAACGAGCAGTACTTC. It encodes CAISKGQDSNEQYF.